The 26 T cell receptor beta chains below come from one sample, sequenced in a study of cytomegalovirus exposure and HLA in healthy donors. The PCR ran on 60 Vbeta and 13 Jbeta primers. The protocol was immunoSEQ multiplex PCR, while the TCRdb copy is restricted to in-frame clones and leaves out a portion. The sample shows about 94,000 clones, roughly 75% of them seen only once. Sequencing was performed on PBMCs. The source is an older woman in good health and CMV-seronegative.

This clone was counted a few times. The chain recombines TRBV18 with TRBJ2-2; D unclear. Per the germline V gene, CDR1 is KGHSH and CDR2 is LQKENI. The CDR3 has 14 amino acids. V lost 2 bases and J lost 1, with 5 bases in between. As DNA, the CDR3 is TGTGCCAGCTCACCATTCATGAACACCGGGGAGCTGTTTTTT. The encoded protein is CASSPFMNTGELFF.

J is TRBJ2-3 and V is TRBV6-6; D remains unclear. Per the germline V gene, CDR1 is MNHNY and CDR2 is SVGAGI (reference sequence). This CDR3 is built from 15 residues. V gave up 0 bases and J gave up 2 bases, with 9 bases separating them. The CDR3 is CASSYSGSLTDTQYF. The CDR3 DNA is TGTGCCAGCAGTTACTCCGGTAGCCTCACAGATACGCAGTATTTT.

The V gene is TRBV5-1, the J gene TRBJ2-7; 9 bases align to TRBD1. In germline, CDR1 is SGHRS, CDR2 YFSETQ. The ends lost 4 bases at V and 3 bases at J; junction bases unmatched: 8. This CDR3 is built from 15 residues. The CDR3 DNA reads TGCGCCAGCAGCGTCCGGGGACAGGGAATCTACGAGCAGTACTTC. Translating it yields CASSVRGQGIYEQYF.

The CDR3 here is CASSYQRGNQETQYF. CDR3 sequence (DNA): TGTGCCAGCAGTTATCAGCGGGGGAACCAAGAGACCCAGTACTTC. This chain joins TRBV5-4 and TRBJ2-5; TRBD2 agrees at 8 bases. Germline V gene sequence: CDR1 SGHNT, CDR2 YYREEE (reference sequence). CDR3 length: 15 residues. Trimming at V came to 5 bases and at J to 0 bases, leaving 6 bases not matched to a gene.

This sequence joins TRBV5-1 and TRBJ2-7; perhaps TRBD1 as D (6 bases). Trimming took off 0 bases at V and 2 bases at J, with 9 bases between the two ends. This CDR3 contains 14 residues. Germline CDR1 reads SGHRS; CDR2 reads YFSETQ. The CDR3 nucleotides are TGCGCCAGCAGCTTGGTATCAGGGGCCTACGAGCAGTACTTC. Its protein product is CASSLVSGAYEQYF.

The genes are TRBV19 and TRBJ1-1, with 10 bases that match TRBD1. This CDR3 comprises 19 residues. With V trimmed by 3 bases and J by 6 bases, 19 bases remained unmatched. From germline, CDR1 is LNHDA and CDR2 SQIVND (reference sequence). CDR3 region: CASSIRTGDRGRARPEAFF. CDR3 coding DNA: TGTGCCAGTAGTATCAGGACCGGGGACAGGGGACGCGCACGGCCTGAAGCTTTCTTT.

The rearrangement joins TRBV28 to TRBJ2-2; 9 bases align to TRBD2. CDR3 length: 11 residues. With V trimmed by 3 bases and J by 13 bases, 0 bases remained unmatched. Germline V CDR1 and CDR2: MDHEN, SYDVKM. The CDR3 reads CASSLGLALFF. The CDR3 nucleotides are TGTGCCAGCAGTTTGGGACTAGCGCTGTTTTTT.

This clone came up a few times. The V call is TRBV7-9, the J call TRBJ1-4, with a tentative D call TRBD1 (5 bases). The ends were cut back, 5 bases at V and 2 bases at J, with 9 bases in the middle. This CDR3 is 14 amino acids long. Germline assignment: CDR1 SEHNR and CDR2 FQNEAQ (reference sequence). CDR3 nucleotides: TGTGCCAGCAGCCTGGGGGGGACTAATGAAAAACTGTTTTTT. Protein: CASSLGGTNEKLFF.

The V call is TRBV6-5, the J call TRBJ2-7; a weak D match, TRBD1 (6 bases). In germline, CDR1 is MNHEY, CDR2 SVGAGI. Trimming shortened V by 0 bases and J by 2 bases, and 11 bases separated the two germline ends. CDR3 length: 15 residues. The CDR3 DNA is TGTGCCAGCAGTTACTCGTTCGGGACAACCTACGAGCAGTACTTC. Translation gives CASSYSFGTTYEQYF.

This chain joins TRBV5-1 and TRBJ1-1, with a possible D match to TRBD1 (5 bases). V shed 3 bases and J shed 3 bases, with 15 bases lying between them. Germline assignment: CDR1 SGHRS and CDR2 YFSETQ. This CDR3 region has 15 residues. The CDR3 here is CASSSLGGDDTEAFF. The CDR3 region has the DNA TGCGCCAGCAGCTCCCTAGGAGGGGACGACACTGAAGCTTTCTTT.

This rearrangement joins TRBV9 to TRBJ2-1; 7 positions agree with TRBD1. Looked up from germline, CDR1 is SGDLS and CDR2 is YYNGEE. With V trimmed by 0 bases and J by 8 bases, 11 bases remained unmatched. This CDR3 spans 16 amino acids. The CDR3 region has the DNA TGTGCCAGCAGCGTAGCCCCCGGAAACAGGGGACATGAGCAGTTCTTC. Translated: CASSVAPGNRGHEQFF. The variable domain in full, with the rest retrieved from reference TRBV9 and TRBJ2-1, is DSGVTQTPKHLITATGQRVTLRCSPRSGDLSVYWYQQSLDQGLQFLIQYYNGEERAKGNILERFSAQQFPDLHSELNLSSLELGDSALYFCASSVAPGNRGHEQFFGPGTRLTVL.

The chain employs TRBV2 and TRBJ1-2; 8 bases match TRBD1. Germline trimming cut 3 bases from V and 4 bases from J; bases unmatched to any gene: 13. The CDR3 totals 17 residues. The germline V gene encodes CDR1 SNHLY and CDR2 FYNNEI. DNA for the CDR3: TGTGCCAGCAGTGACCTGTACAGGGGGATTTCCCTCTATGGCTACACCTTC. It translates to CASSDLYRGISLYGYTF.

The chain recombines TRBV29-1 with TRBJ2-3; 11 positions agree with TRBD1. The CDR3 contains 19 residues. Germline V lookup: CDR1 SQVTM, CDR2 ANQGSEA. V gave up 2 bases and J gave up 8 bases; unmatched junction bases: 21. Here the CDR3 reads CSVEWTGGELATSGGTQYF. The CDR3 coding sequence is TGCAGCGTTGAATGGACAGGGGGCGAACTAGCGACTTCAGGGGGTACGCAGTATTTT.

The gene calls are TRBV9 and TRBJ1-3; D gene unclear. V was pared by 3 bases and J by 0 bases, with 4 bases between. Germline V gene lookup returns CDR1 SGDLS and CDR2 YYNGEE. The CDR3 length is 13 residues. Here the CDR3 DNA reads TGTGCCAGCAGCGCCTTCTCTGGAAACACCATATATTTT. It yields the protein CASSAFSGNTIYF.

The rearrangement uses TRBV4-3 and TRBJ2-7; unclear D gene. CDR1 LGHNA and CDR2 YSLEER come from the germline V gene. V lost 4 bases, J lost 3 bases, and 16 bases lay in between. The CDR3 has 15 residues. CDR3 bases: TGCGCCAGCAGCCCGGGTTCTGAAGAGTACTACGAGCAGTACTTC. It translates to CASSPGSEEYYEQYF.

J is TRBJ2-7 and V is TRBV5-5; D possibly corresponds to TRBD1 (6 bases). CDR3 size: 14 residues. CDR1 and CDR2 from the germline V gene are SGHKS and YYEKEE (reference sequence). The V end lost 1 base, the J end lost 2 bases, and 10 bases lay between the germline ends. The CDR3 DNA is TGTGCCAGCAGCTTGACAGGGAACCCCTACGAGCAGTACTTC. Its protein product is CASSLTGNPYEQYF. The full variable domain, in which reference TRBV5-5 and TRBJ2-7 provide the parts outside the CDR3, is DAGVTQSPTHLIKTRGQQVTLRCSPISGHKSVSWYQQVLGQGPQFIFQYYEKEERGRGNFPDRFSARQFPNYSSELNVNALLLGDSALYLCASSLTGNPYEQYFGPGTRLTVT.

The CDR3 protein is CASRRTGIETQYF. CDR3 in DNA: TGTGCCAGTAGAAGGACAGGGATAGAGACCCAGTACTTC. V usage is TRBV19 and J usage is TRBJ2-5, with 8 positions matching TRBD1. The CDR3 sequence is 13 residues long. Per germline, CDR1 LNHDA and CDR2 SQIVND (reference sequence). V lost 6 bases to trimming and J lost 4 bases; unmatched junction nucleotides: 4. Full variable domain (remainder filled in from reference TRBV19 and TRBJ2-5): DGGITQSPKYLFRKEGQNVTLSCEQNLNHDAMYWYRQDPGQGLRLIYYSQIVNDFQKGDIAEGYSVSREKKESFPLTVTSAQKNPTAFYLCASRRTGIETQYFGPGTRLLVL.

This clone occurred a few times. The rearrangement joins TRBV25-1 to TRBJ1-1, with 7 bases aligning to TRBD1. This CDR3 is built from 14 residues. Germline CDR1 and CDR2: MGHDK and SYGVNS. With V trimmed by 6 bases and J by 5 bases, 9 bases remained unmatched. CDR3 protein: CASSPPGGWTEAFF. The CDR3 coding sequence is TGTGCCAGCAGCCCCCCAGGGGGATGGACTGAAGCTTTCTTT.

The chain recombines TRBV27 with TRBJ2-7; no clear D. The CDR3 sequence is 16 residues long. Germline loops: CDR1 MNHEY, CDR2 SMNVEV (reference sequence). V dropped 7 bases and J dropped 1 base, with 20 bases sitting between them. The CDR3 bases are TGTGCCAGCACCGAGCCTGAACGCCTCCTATCCTACGAGCAGTACTTC. Translated: CASTEPERLLSYEQYF.

The gene calls are TRBV6-4 and TRBJ2-1; TRBD2 aligns across 11 bases. From germline, CDR1 is MRHNA and CDR2 SNTAGT. This CDR3 contains 15 residues. The junction had 10 bases not matched to a gene; V was cut back by 5 bases and J by 10 bases. The CDR3 spells CASSLAGGRLSEQFF. The DNA for the CDR3 is TGTGCCAGCAGTTTAGCGGGAGGGCGACTCAGCGAGCAGTTCTTC.

The rearrangement links TRBV5-1 to TRBJ2-7, with TRBD1 matching 7 bases. With 0 bases clipped from V and 3 bases from J, the junction kept 0 bases outside the gene matches. CDR3 length: 13 amino acids. Looked up from germline, CDR1 is SGHRS and CDR2 is YFSETQ. This CDR3 is CASSLDRGYEQYF. CDR3 coding DNA: TGCGCCAGCAGCTTGGACAGGGGCTACGAGCAGTACTTC.

The gene calls are TRBV2 and TRBJ2-7; D gene uncertain. Germline V gives CDR1 SNHLY, CDR2 FYNNEI. The CDR3 sequence is 15 residues long. With 7 bases removed from V and 0 bases from J, the gap between germline ends came to 16 bases. The CDR3 reads CASNRMGDSSYEQYF. DNA for the CDR3: TGTGCCAGCAACCGGATGGGCGATTCCTCCTACGAGCAGTACTTC.

V usage is TRBV7-2 and J usage is TRBJ2-7; 7 nucleotides agree with TRBD1. CDR1 and CDR2 from the germline V gene are SGHTA and FQGNSA. The CDR3 length is 14 residues. The ends lost 3 bases at V and 6 bases at J; junction bases unmatched: 8. The CDR3 region is CASSFVEGTAEQYF. The CDR3 coding sequence is TGTGCCAGCAGCTTTGTAGAGGGGACAGCCGAGCAGTACTTC.

V usage is TRBV18 and J usage is TRBJ1-3; 8 nucleotides match TRBD1. The CDR3 has 16 amino acids. CDR1 is KGHSH and CDR2 is LQKENI in the germline V gene. Unmatched junction bases numbered 3, after V lost 2 bases and J lost 0 bases. CDR3 DNA: TGTGCCAGCTCACCAGGACAGGGAAGCTCTGGAAACACCATATATTTT. The encoded protein is CASSPGQGSSGNTIYF.

There are a few counts of this clone. The rearrangement joins TRBV5-4 to TRBJ2-7; 12 bases agree with TRBD1. In germline, CDR1 is SGHNT, CDR2 YYREEE (reference sequence). This CDR3 has 15 residues. V shed 4 bases, J shed 2 bases, and the junction held 4 bases outside the gene matches. CDR3 DNA sequence: TGTGCCAGCAGCCCCGGGACAGGGGGCGCCTACGAGCAGTACTTC. As protein: CASSPGTGGAYEQYF.

This clone was seen more than once but under ten times. The J gene is TRBJ1-6, the V gene TRBV5-8, with D uncertain. CDR1 is SGHTS, CDR2 YDEGEE, per germline. The ends were cut back, 0 bases at V and 15 bases at J, with 19 bases in the middle. This CDR3 spans 15 amino acids. CDR3 amino acids: CASSLELGLVEDLHF. DNA for the CDR3: TGTGCCAGCAGCTTGGAGTTGGGCCTCGTAGAAGACCTCCACTTT.